The 20 T cell receptor beta chains reported below all come from one sample, sequenced in a study of cytomegalovirus exposure and HLA in healthy donors. The PCR used 60 Vbeta and 13 Jbeta primers. Clones were sequenced by immunoSEQ multiplex PCR, and TCRdb holds only the in-frame ones, with some missing. The sample records about 140,000 clones, about 72% being singletons. Sequences were obtained from PBMCs. These receptors were obtained from a man in his fifties or sixties in good health and CMV-seronegative.

The rearrangement links TRBV29-1 to TRBJ2-2; no definite D call. Germline CDR1 reads SQVTM; CDR2 reads ANQGSEA. CDR3 length equals 14 residues. V lost 4 bases and J lost 2, with 11 bases in between. Written as DNA, the CDR3 is TGCAGCGTTGTTGGCAGATTTAACACCGGGGAGCTGTTTTTT. Translating gives CSVVGRFNTGELFF.

This clone was picked up a small number of times. The J gene is TRBJ2-2, the V gene TRBV4-1; 13 nucleotides align to TRBD2. V lost 4 bases to trimming and J lost 6 bases; unmatched junction nucleotides: 5. Germline V lookup: CDR1 MGHRA, CDR2 YSYEKL. The CDR3 spans 16 residues. CDR3 in amino acids: CASSPWTSGSPGELFF. Here the CDR3 DNA reads TGCGCCAGCAGCCCCTGGACTAGCGGGAGTCCCGGGGAGCTGTTTTTT.

The gene calls are TRBV4-2 and TRBJ1-4; 9 bases align to TRBD1. CDR1 is LGHNA, CDR2 YNFKEQ, per germline. Trimming cost V 1 base and J 8 bases; bases outside gene matches: 5. The CDR3 runs 15 residues. The CDR3 region has the DNA TGTGCCAGCAGCCAAGTACGGGACAGGGACGAAAAACTGTTTTTT. Its translation is CASSQVRDRDEKLFF.

The J gene is TRBJ2-7, the V gene TRBV7-8; TRBD2 might be the D (6 bases). The ends were cut back, 1 base at V and 4 bases at J, with 11 bases in the middle. The CDR3 has 14 residues. CDR1 and CDR2 from the germline V gene are SGHVS and FQNEAQ. The DNA for the CDR3 is TGTGCCAGCAGCTTAGTCGGGAGTGGGTACGAGCAGTACTTC. This gives the protein CASSLVGSGYEQYF.

The chain has TRBV6-4 and TRBJ1-4; 8 nucleotides line up with TRBD1. The CDR3 extends over 18 amino acids. V dropped 2 bases and J dropped 5; count of bases not matched to a gene: 13. Germline V gives CDR1 MRHNA, CDR2 SNTAGT. This CDR3 is CASSDRLWTGRGNEKLFF. The CDR3, as DNA: TGTGCCAGCAGTGACCGCCTCTGGACAGGGCGGGGGAATGAAAAACTGTTTTTT.

The chain employs TRBV6-6 and TRBJ1-1; 7 positions agree with TRBD1. The CDR3 runs 13 residues. J gave up 7 bases and V 5 bases, and 7 bases lay outside the gene matches. Germline loops: CDR1 MNHNY, CDR2 SVGAGI (reference sequence). As DNA, the CDR3 is TGTGCCAGCAGTCAGCAGGGGGAACTTGAAGCTTTCTTT. Its protein is CASSQQGELEAFF.

This clone occurred a few times. This same CDR3 is encoded by further DNA sequences in the sample. This chain joins TRBV7-2 and TRBJ1-5; D not resolved. This CDR3 has 13 residues. The germline V gene has CDR1 SGHTA and CDR2 FQGNSA. With 5 bases removed from V and 0 bases from J, the gap between germline ends came to 5 bases. The CDR3 region is CASSQDSNQPQHF. The CDR3 nucleotides are TGTGCCAGCAGCCAGGATAGCAATCAGCCCCAGCATTTT.

The rearrangement joins TRBV5-1 to TRBJ2-5, with TRBD2 matching over 8 bases. J lost 3 bases, V lost 3 bases, and 10 bases had no gene match. Germline loops: CDR1 SGHRS, CDR2 YFSETQ. The CDR3 covers 16 residues. CDR3 in amino acids: CASSSIPTGLEETQYF. CDR3 nucleotide sequence: TGCGCCAGCAGCTCAATTCCAACGGGACTAGAAGAGACCCAGTACTTC.

The rearrangement joins TRBV6-5 to TRBJ2-5, with unresolved D. The V and J ends lost 5 bases and 2 bases respectively, with 3 bases between them. Per germline, CDR1 MNHEY and CDR2 SVGAGI. This CDR3 is built from 11 residues. The CDR3, as DNA: TGTGCCAGCAGTCTTCAAGAGACCCAGTACTTC. As protein: CASSLQETQYF.

This clone appeared a few times. This sequence joins TRBV5-4 and TRBJ1-3; D is uncertain. The CDR3 contains 15 residues. The V and J ends lost 0 bases and 1 base respectively, with 8 bases between them. Germline CDR1 reads SGHNT; CDR2 reads YYREEE (reference sequence). CDR3 bases: TGTGCCAGCAGCTTGGGGGCGAAGTCTGGAAACACCATATATTTT. Its translation is CASSLGAKSGNTIYF. The full variable domain, in which reference TRBV5-4 and TRBJ1-3 provide the parts outside the CDR3, is ETGVTQSPTHLIKTRGQQVTLRCSSQSGHNTVSWYQQALGQGPQFIFQYYREEENGRGNFPPRFSGLQFPNYSSELNVNALELDDSALYLCASSLGAKSGNTIYFGEGSWLTVV.

The chain recombines TRBV29-1 with TRBJ1-1; no reliable D call. The germline CDR1 and CDR2 sequences are SQVTM and ANQGSEA. This CDR3 region has 12 residues. The V end lost 5 bases, the J end lost 1 base, and 8 bases lay between the germline ends. This chain's CDR3 is CSVLSGNTEAFF. CDR3 sequence (DNA): TGCAGCGTTCTCAGCGGGAACACTGAAGCTTTCTTT.

This clone was observed a single time. The chain links TRBV5-5 to TRBJ1-2; tentatively, D is TRBD1 (5 bases). Germline V gene data show CDR1 as SGHKS and CDR2 as YYEKEE (reference sequence). There are 15 residues in the CDR3. With 1 base removed from V and 1 base from J, the gap between germline ends came to 11 bases. The CDR3 coding sequence is TGTGCCAGCAGCTTGAACAGGAACTTTAACTATGGCTACACCTTC. The encoded protein is CASSLNRNFNYGYTF.

This chain joins TRBV19 and TRBJ2-5; D ambiguous. The V end lost 6 bases, the J end lost 0 bases, and 20 bases lay between the germline ends. The germline V gene encodes CDR1 LNHDA and CDR2 SQIVND (reference sequence). CDR3 length: 17 residues. The CDR3 DNA is TGTGCCAGTAGCATGCTTTTAGGCGGTAGTGACCAAGAGACCCAGTACTTC. As protein: CASSMLLGGSDQETQYF.

The chain employs TRBV19 and TRBJ2-3; D is possibly TRBD1 (6 bases). Germline V gives CDR1 LNHDA, CDR2 SQIVND (reference sequence). This CDR3 contains 14 residues. Between the trimmed V and J ends, which lost 4 bases and 0 bases, there was a span of 8 bases. CDR3 sequence (DNA): TGTGCCAGTAGTACCGACAGGAGCACAGATACGCAGTATTTT. Residues: CASSTDRSTDTQYF.

The V and J genes are TRBV10-3 and TRBJ1-5; D is ambiguous. With 7 bases removed from V and 3 bases from J, the gap between germline ends came to 10 bases. The CDR3 runs 13 residues. Germline V gives CDR1 ENHRY, CDR2 SYGVKD. The CDR3 DNA follows: TGTGCCATCAATATAGACTCCAATCAGCCCCAGCATTTT. Protein sequence: CAINIDSNQPQHF.

Only a few counts were recorded for this clone. The chain combines TRBV4-1 with TRBJ2-3, with D perhaps matching TRBD1 (5 bases). CDR1 is MGHRA, CDR2 YSYEKL, per germline. Trimming shortened V by 2 bases and J by 4 bases, and 13 bases separated the two germline ends. This CDR3 spans 15 amino acids. In DNA, the CDR3 is TGCGCCAGCAGCCAACGTTCAGGGTCCCCAGATACGCAGTATTTT. It codes for CASSQRSGSPDTQYF.

The chain is built from TRBV5-1 and TRBJ2-2; TRBD1 aligns across 7 bases. Per the germline V gene, CDR1 is SGHRS and CDR2 is YFSETQ. The CDR3 has 15 amino acids. Trimming removed 0 bases from V and 3 bases from J; junction bases left unmatched: 2. CDR3 protein: CASSLEGAHTGELFF. The DNA for the CDR3 is TGCGCCAGCAGCTTGGAGGGGGCGCACACCGGGGAGCTGTTTTTT.

The V call is TRBV7-9, the J call TRBJ2-5; maybe TRBD1 (5 bases). The better agreement between TRBJ2-7 and the DNA end casts doubt on the J call. Germline V lookup: CDR1 SEHNR, CDR2 FQNEAQ (reference sequence). This CDR3 has 13 amino acids. For the CDR3, the DNA is TGTGCCAGCGGCCCCGACAGCTCCTACGAGCAGTACTTC. As protein: CASGPDSSYEQYF.

The chain's CDR3 is CASSPAGNTEAFF. The CDR3 coding sequence is TGCGCCAGCAGCCCTGCGGGGAACACTGAAGCTTTCTTT. The gene calls are TRBV5-1 and TRBJ1-1; D unresolved. With 4 bases removed from V and 1 base from J, the gap between germline ends came to 8 bases. CDR3 length: 13 amino acids. Germline CDR1 is SGHRS and CDR2 is YFSETQ.

The V gene is TRBV27, the J gene TRBJ2-7, with 8 bases lining up with TRBD1. J lost 3 bases, V lost 6 bases, and 10 bases had no gene match. The germline V gene encodes CDR1 MNHEY and CDR2 SMNVEV (reference sequence). CDR3 length: 15 amino acids. As DNA, the CDR3 is TGTGCCAGCAGCAAAGCGTCAGGGGGCCACTACGAGCAGTACTTC. It encodes CASSKASGGHYEQYF.